Each of the 20 T cell receptor beta chains below was sequenced from the same sample in a study of T-cell reconstitution after alpha-beta-depleted transplantation in children. Preparing the TCRbeta library involved the use of unique molecular identifiers. TCRdb used MiXCR to reprocess the PCR reads, holding one entry per CDR3 protein. The table lists 490,000 or so distinct CDR3 sequences, approximately 13% of them singletons, with around 5.6% in the top ten. The sequenced sample was PBMCs from the stem cell graft donor, obtained from the stem cell graft. Source of these receptors: a human donor who donated a stem cell graft to a child with combined immunodeficiency.

This clonotype was detected many times. V gene TRBV12-3 or TRBV12-4 combines with J gene TRBJ2-7; D possibly uses TRBD1 or TRBD2 (5 bases each). CDR3 length equals 13 residues. Trimming shortened V by 6 bases and J by 2 bases, and 11 bases separated the two germline ends. The CDR3 DNA sequence: TGTGCCAGCAGAGGGGACCGAACCTACGAGCAGTACTTC. It specifies CASRGDRTYEQYF.

The rearrangement uses TRBV11-2 and TRBJ1-1; D is possibly TRBD1 (5 bases). Germline V gene lookup returns CDR1 SGHAT and CDR2 FQNNGV. This CDR3 contains 14 residues. The germline V and J ends were trimmed by 1 base and 1 base, with 7 bases remaining between them. The CDR3 is CASSLAGPNTEAFF. The CDR3 region has the DNA TGTGCCAGCAGCTTAGCGGGACCGAACACTGAAGCTTTCTTT. Looking up the rest from reference TRBV11-2 and TRBJ1-1 gives the full variable domain: EAGVAQSPRYKIIEKRQSVAFWCNPISGHATLYWYQQILGQGPKLLIQFQNNGVVDDSQLPKDRFSAERLKGVDSTLKIQPAKLEDSAVYLCASSLAGPNTEAFFGQGTRLTVV.

The rearrangement links TRBV18 to TRBJ2-1, with 9 bases that match TRBD2. The ends lost 0 bases at V and 3 bases at J; junction bases unmatched: 9. The CDR3 is 18 residues long. In germline, CDR1 is KGHSH, CDR2 LQKENI. Here the CDR3 DNA reads TGTGCCAGCTCACCACCCGGGGGCCTAGCGGGGAACTACAATGAGCAGTTCTTC. Translating gives CASSPPGGLAGNYNEQFF.

In its sample, this clonotype was seen a few times. The V gene is TRBV5-5, the J gene TRBJ2-3; D is perhaps TRBD2 (6 bases). This CDR3 is built from 15 residues. V lost 0 bases and J 3 bases, leaving 11 bases between the germline ends. Germline CDR1 SGHKS, CDR2 YYEKEE (reference sequence). The DNA of the CDR3 is TGTGCCAGCAGCTTGGTACTAGCTCAGACAGATACGCAGTATTTT. Its protein is CASSLVLAQTDTQYF.

The chain combines TRBV2 with TRBJ2-7; D remains unclear. Germline CDR1 is SNHLY and CDR2 is FYNNEI. This CDR3 has 15 residues. Trimming stripped 1 base from V and 1 base from J, with 11 bases between. The CDR3 DNA reads TGTGCCAGCAGTGAAGGGCCAGTGTCGTCCTACGAGCAGTACTTC. Protein product: CASSEGPVSSYEQYF.

This clonotype was detected ten times or more. V gene TRBV20-1 combines with J gene TRBJ2-7, with 7 nucleotides matching TRBD1. CDR3 length: 12 residues. J lost 0 bases, V lost 6 bases, and 2 bases had no gene match. Per the germline V gene, CDR1 is DFQATT and CDR2 is SNEGSKA (reference sequence). The CDR3 loop reads CSADRTSYEQYF. CDR3 in DNA: TGCAGTGCGGACAGGACCTCCTACGAGCAGTACTTC.

This chain links TRBV11-2 with TRBJ2-3; 9 nucleotides agree with TRBD2. Germline-derived CDR1 and CDR2 are SGHAT and FQNNGV. With V trimmed by 0 bases and J by 6 bases, 10 bases remained unmatched. CDR3 length: 17 amino acids. CDR3 loop: CASSLDLRRGGQDTQYF. CDR3 coding DNA: TGTGCCAGCAGCTTAGATCTACGGCGGGGGGGGCAGGATACGCAGTATTTT.

The chain carries TRBV14 and TRBJ1-3; no firm D call. The CDR3 loop spans 17 amino acids. CDR1 SGHDN and CDR2 FVKESK come from the germline V gene. Between the trimmed V and J ends, which lost 5 bases and 0 bases, there was a span of 17 bases. The CDR3 spells CASSDSDRELSGNTIYF. The CDR3 DNA is TGTGCCAGCAGCGACTCGGACCGAGAACTCTCTGGAAACACCATATATTTT.

This clonotype has at least ten counts. The rearrangement uses TRBV12-3 or TRBV12-4 and TRBJ1-6; D is undetermined. Trimming left V 4 bases short and J 10 bases short, with 14 bases between. The CDR3 loop spans 14 amino acids. In DNA, the CDR3 is TGTGCCAGCAGTTCCCGGGCTAATGGGTCACCCCTCCACTTT. Protein product: CASSSRANGSPLHF.

On this clonotype itself: The conserved phenylalanine or tryptophan is not found at the CDR3 terminus, so this likely reflects a read error. The chain couples TRBV30 to TRBJ1-6; a weak D match, TRBD1 (6 bases). With 4 bases removed from V and 10 bases from J, the gap between germline ends came to 11 bases. The CDR3 is made up of 12 amino acids. Looked up from germline, CDR1 is GTSNPN and CDR2 is SVGIG (reference sequence). The DNA for the CDR3 is TGTGCCTGGACAGCAGGGGTATCACCCCTCCACTAT. This sequence encodes CAWTAGVSPLHY.

This clonotype was detected many times. The genes are TRBV15 and TRBJ2-1, with unresolved D. From germline, CDR1 is LNHNV and CDR2 YYDKDF (reference sequence). V gave up 8 bases and J gave up 1 base, with 9 bases separating them. There are 13 residues in the CDR3. The CDR3 coding sequence is TGTGCCACCGCACCGGCTTCCTACAATGAGCAGTTCTTC. Residues: CATAPASYNEQFF.

The chain uses TRBV5-6 and TRBJ2-5; 11 nucleotides agree with TRBD2. Germline trimming cut 4 bases from V and 2 bases from J; bases unmatched to any gene: 7. CDR1 is SGHDT and CDR2 is YYEEEE in the germline V gene. The CDR3 is made up of 16 amino acids. In DNA, the CDR3 is TGTGCCAGCAGCATAGGGACTAGCGGCGGACAAGAGACCCAGTACTTC. Its protein is CASSIGTSGGQETQYF.

This clonotype was recorded many times. The rearrangement joins TRBV4-3 to TRBJ2-5; 12 bases align to TRBD2. The V and J ends lost 1 base and 5 bases, in that order; junction bases with no gene match: 2. In germline, CDR1 is LGHNA, CDR2 YSLEER. The length of the CDR3 is 15 residues. CDR3 amino acids: CASSQVLAGGETQYF. Written as DNA, the CDR3 is TGCGCCAGCAGCCAAGTCCTAGCGGGAGGGGAGACCCAGTACTTC.

This clonotype occurred many times. V usage is TRBV28 and J usage is TRBJ2-3; TRBD1 might be the D (6 bases). The CDR3 extends over 13 amino acids. The ends were cut back, 5 bases at V and 11 bases at J, with 17 bases in the middle. Germline-derived CDR1 and CDR2 are MDHEN and SYDVKM. The CDR3 DNA sequence: TGTGCCAGCAGTATATCAGGGGTCCGGAGGCAGTATTTT. Translation gives CASSISGVRRQYF.

This clonotype has ten or more counts. The chain recombines TRBV10-3 with TRBJ2-5; D possibly uses TRBD1 or TRBD2 (5 bases each). V lost 3 bases and J 5 bases, leaving 22 bases between the germline ends. The germline gives CDR1 ENHRY, CDR2 SYGVKD. The CDR3 spans 17 residues. In DNA, the CDR3 is TGTGCCATCAGTGATCTCCTGGGGACGGACCCGACTGAGACCCAGTACTTC. Protein: CAISDLLGTDPTETQYF.

This clonotype was seen a few times. The chain links TRBV10-3 to TRBJ2-3; D uncertain. The CDR3 is made up of 13 amino acids. Germline CDR1 ENHRY, CDR2 SYGVKD. Trimming pared 0 bases from V and 2 bases from J, leaving 3 bases between. The CDR3 coding sequence is TGTGCCATCAGTGAGTCGAACACAGATACGCAGTATTTT. Its protein product is CAISESNTDTQYF.

This clonotype was detected a few times. V gene TRBV9 combines with J gene TRBJ2-5; possible D gene TRBD1, 5 bases. CDR3 length: 13 amino acids. The germline gives CDR1 SGDLS, CDR2 YYNGEE. V lost 0 bases and J 6 bases, leaving 9 bases between the germline ends. The CDR3 spells CASSVEGAQTQYF. The CDR3 bases are TGTGCCAGCAGCGTAGAAGGGGCGCAGACCCAGTACTTC.

This clonotype has more than one count but fewer than ten. The rearrangement joins TRBV7-3 to TRBJ1-1, with 8 bases aligning to TRBD1. After removal of 3 bases from V and 5 bases from J, the junction contained 14 bases not matched to a gene. The CDR3 length is 17 residues. Germline V gene lookup returns CDR1 SGHTA and CDR2 FQGTGA. CDR3 sequence reads: CASSLGQGALSITEAFF. The CDR3 bases are TGTGCCAGCAGCTTGGGGCAGGGGGCGCTTTCAATTACTGAAGCTTTCTTT.

This chain joins TRBV19 and TRBJ2-2, with TRBD2 as a possible D gene (5 bases). V was clipped by 5 bases and J by 6 bases, with 13 bases between them. Germline V gene data show CDR1 as LNHDA and CDR2 as SQIVND (reference sequence). CDR3 length equals 14 residues. CDR3 in DNA: TGTGCCAGTAGTGACGGAGGCGGACCCGGGGAGCTGTTTTTT. This gives the protein CASSDGGGPGELFF.

This clonotype has only a few counts. V usage is TRBV20-1 and J usage is TRBJ2-1, with TRBD2 matching over 7 bases. This CDR3 comprises 16 residues. The germline V gene encodes CDR1 DFQATT and CDR2 SNEGSKA (reference sequence). V shed 3 bases and J 3 bases; nucleotides not matched to a gene: 11. CDR3 DNA: TGCAGTGCTAGTAGTCTGGTCCTAGCGGTCTACAATGAGCAGTTCTTC. Protein: CSASSLVLAVYNEQFF.